This T cell receptor (beta chain) was sequenced during a study of shared clonotypes between healthy human individuals. The CDR3 extends over 15 amino acids. Germline CDR1 is SGDLS and CDR2 is YYNGEE. Trimming took 0 bases from V and 5 from J, leaving 14 bases between them. On sorted subsets, replicate PCRs used 200 to 250 ng DNA, or tens of thousands of T cell genomes. Sequenced by immunoSEQ multiplex PCR; TCRdb stores in-frame clones only, minus some. The sample carries 2 million to 2.5 million clones, more than 80% recorded once. This clone showed up just a few times. This specimen includes other DNA sequences encoding the same CDR3.

This clonotype was obtained from a man younger than 35 in good health. Some clones in this sample may be carry-over from other donors' samples. The V call is TRBV9, the J call TRBJ1-1; maybe TRBD1 (6 bases). The material sequenced was naive CD4+ T cells from PBMCs. Sample subset: CD45RA+ positively selected. CDR3 nucleotides: TGTGCCAGCAGCGTAGAAGCGGGGGGCGGTACTGAAGCTTTCTTT. Its translation: CASSVEAGGGTEAFF.